Only a few counts were recorded for the clone carrying this T cell receptor beta chain. Its antigen is still unknown. The data stem from a study of OX40 agonist ivuxolimab in advanced cancers. Study-level findings and limits: At doses 0.1 to 3.0 mg/kg, CD4+ and CD8+ clones expanded.

This CDR3 is 12 amino acids long. Germline CDR1 reads SGHTA; CDR2 reads FQGNSA. V shed 3 bases and J 8 bases; nucleotides not matched to a gene: 0. Assay used: immunoSEQ multiplex PCR; TCRdb lists only in-frame clones, some missing. The data show approximately 81,000 clones, roughly 91% seen once. The material was CD4+ or CD8+ T cells sorted from blood, obtained in a trial of the OX40 agonist ivuxolimab. The chain uses TRBV7-2 and TRBJ1-1; TRBD1 aligns across 10 bases. The origin of this receptor is an adult with an advanced solid tumor such as melanoma, head and neck, liver or kidney cancer. CDR3 nucleotide sequence: TGTGCCAGCAGCTTGGGACAGGGGGAAGCTTTCTTT. Its translation is CASSLGQGEAFF.